This is a list of T cell receptor beta chains from one sample in a study of CD8 T cells in ankylosing spondylitis. TCRdb processed the 5' RACE reads anew with MiXCR; each CDR3 protein has one entry. Altogether approximately 300,000 distinct CDR3 sequences are present, 6.5% to 10% being singletons, with the ten largest covering roughly 15%. Sequencing used blood, either unsorted or a sorted T cell fraction (not recorded which). The receptors here all came from a male donor with ankylosing spondylitis. The CDR3 runs from the conserved cysteine through the conserved F or W. D genes are given only for firm matches. Only some rows state a clone size, as once, few, many or a class for expanded clones.

d_call: NA
j_call: TRBJ2-4
clone_size: few
v_call: TRBV6-2/TRBV6-3
cdr3_length: 15
cdr3_aa: CASSYLEGAKNIQYF
cdr3_nt: TGTGCCAGCAGTTATTTGGAAGGGGCCAAAAACATTCAGTACTTC

d_call: TRBD2
j_call: TRBJ2-7
clone_size: NA
v_call: TRBV20-1
cdr3_length: 13
cdr3_aa: CSALTSGTYEQYF
cdr3_nt: TGCAGTGCACTGACTAGCGGAACCTACGAGCAGTACTTC

d_call: TRBD1
j_call: TRBJ2-7
clone_size: few
v_call: TRBV9
cdr3_length: 16
cdr3_aa: CASSDREDRGPWEQYF
cdr3_nt: TGTGCCAGCAGCGACCGAGAGGACAGGGGGCCGTGGGAGCAGTACTTC

d_call: NA
j_call: TRBJ2-1
clone_size: many
v_call: TRBV28
cdr3_length: 15
cdr3_aa: CASSWGSYSYNEQFF
cdr3_nt: TGTGCCAGCAGTTGGGGCAGTTACTCCTACAATGAGCAGTTCTTC

d_call: TRBD2
j_call: TRBJ2-1
clone_size: few
v_call: TRBV28
cdr3_length: 17
cdr3_aa: CASSEGLAGTSYDEQFF
cdr3_nt: TGTGCCAGCAGTGAAGGACTAGCGGGAACAAGTTACGATGAGCAGTTCTTC

d_call: TRBD1
j_call: TRBJ1-1
clone_size: NA
v_call: TRBV12-3/TRBV12-4
cdr3_length: 16
cdr3_aa: CASSPRGQGAGTEAFF
cdr3_nt: TGTGCCAGCAGTCCACGGGGACAGGGGGCTGGCACTGAAGCTTTCTTT

d_call: NA
j_call: TRBJ2-1
clone_size: many
v_call: TRBV4-3
cdr3_length: 15
cdr3_aa: CASSQARSSYNEQFF
cdr3_nt: TGCGCCAGCAGCCAAGCAAGGAGCTCCTACAATGAGCAGTTCTTC

d_call: NA
j_call: TRBJ1-1
clone_size: few
v_call: TRBV6-5
cdr3_length: 14
cdr3_aa: CASSYSATGTEAFF
cdr3_nt: TGTGCCAGCAGTTACTCTGCAACCGGGACAGAAGCTTTCTTT

d_call: TRBD1
j_call: TRBJ2-7
clone_size: many
v_call: TRBV9
cdr3_length: 13
cdr3_aa: CASSVDRGREQYF
cdr3_nt: TGTGCCAGCAGCGTAGACAGGGGGCGCGAGCAGTACTTC

d_call: TRBD2
j_call: TRBJ2-1
clone_size: few
v_call: TRBV27
cdr3_length: 15
cdr3_aa: CASSLVGGTYNEQFF
cdr3_nt: TGTGCCAGCAGTTTAGTGGGAGGGACCTACAATGAGCAGTTCTTC

d_call: NA
j_call: TRBJ2-2
clone_size: few
v_call: TRBV5-6
cdr3_length: 11
cdr3_aa: CASSFQGGMFF
cdr3_nt: TGTGCCAGCAGCTTCCAGGGGGGAATGTTTTTT

d_call: TRBD1
j_call: TRBJ1-4
clone_size: NA
v_call: TRBV29-1
cdr3_length: 16
cdr3_aa: CSVDVVGDRDNEKLFF
cdr3_nt: TGCAGCGTTGACGTGGTGGGGGACAGGGACAATGAAAAACTGTTTTTT

d_call: NA
j_call: TRBJ1-1
clone_size: NA
v_call: TRBV30
cdr3_length: 13
cdr3_aa: CAWSVGTNTEAFF
cdr3_nt: TGTGCCTGGAGTGTAGGTACGAACACTGAAGCTTTCTTT

d_call: TRBD1
j_call: TRBJ2-3
clone_size: NA
v_call: TRBV19
cdr3_length: 14
cdr3_aa: CASNQGQGSDTQYF
cdr3_nt: TGTGCCAGCAACCAAGGACAGGGCTCAGATACGCAGTATTTT

d_call: NA
j_call: TRBJ2-7
clone_size: many
v_call: TRBV29-1
cdr3_length: 12
cdr3_aa: CSTWTAPYEQYF
cdr3_nt: TGCAGCACATGGACAGCCCCCTACGAGCAGTACTTC

d_call: NA
j_call: TRBJ2-1
clone_size: few
v_call: TRBV29-1
cdr3_length: 13
cdr3_aa: CSLEGDQPHEQFF
cdr3_nt: TGCAGCCTTGAAGGGGACCAGCCTCATGAGCAGTTCTTC

d_call: NA
j_call: TRBJ1-2
clone_size: NA
v_call: TRBV7-9
cdr3_length: 13
cdr3_aa: CASSLHRVAGYTF
cdr3_nt: TGTGCCAGCAGCTTACACAGGGTGGCCGGCTACACCTTC

d_call: NA
j_call: TRBJ2-1
clone_size: few
v_call: TRBV14
cdr3_length: 14
cdr3_aa: CASSQVRGSLEQFF
cdr3_nt: TGTGCCAGCAGCCAAGTCCGAGGGAGTCTTGAGCAGTTCTTC

d_call: NA
j_call: TRBJ2-1
clone_size: many
v_call: TRBV7-3
cdr3_length: 13
cdr3_aa: CASRNGTFREQFF
cdr3_nt: TGTGCCAGCAGGAACGGGACTTTCCGGGAGCAGTTCTTC

d_call: NA
j_call: TRBJ2-1
clone_size: many
v_call: TRBV9
cdr3_length: 15
cdr3_aa: CASSPVRSSYNEQFF
cdr3_nt: TGTGCCAGCTCTCCGGTACGGTCTTCCTACAATGAGCAGTTCTTC

d_call: TRBD1
j_call: TRBJ1-1
clone_size: many
v_call: TRBV10-3
cdr3_length: 12
cdr3_aa: CAITDRDTEAFF
cdr3_nt: TGTGCCATCACTGACAGGGACACTGAAGCTTTCTTT

d_call: NA
j_call: TRBJ1-1
clone_size: many
v_call: TRBV12-3/TRBV12-4
cdr3_length: 13
cdr3_aa: CASSLARRTEAFF
cdr3_nt: TGTGCCAGCAGTTTAGCGCGGCGGACTGAAGCTTTCTTT

d_call: TRBD2
j_call: TRBJ2-7
clone_size: NA
v_call: TRBV20-1
cdr3_length: 14
cdr3_aa: CSASPGLAFHEQYF
cdr3_nt: TGCAGTGCTAGCCCGGGACTAGCTTTCCACGAGCAGTACTTC

d_call: TRBD1
j_call: TRBJ2-2
clone_size: NA
v_call: TRBV30
cdr3_length: 14
cdr3_aa: CAWSDTGGAGELFF
cdr3_nt: TGTGCCTGGAGTGATACAGGGGGTGCCGGGGAGCTGTTTTTT

d_call: TRBD1
j_call: TRBJ1-1
clone_size: few
v_call: TRBV12-5
cdr3_length: 15
cdr3_aa: CASGWTGGGETEAFF
cdr3_nt: TGTGCTAGTGGTTGGACAGGGGGAGGAGAAACTGAAGCTTTCTTT

d_call: NA
j_call: TRBJ2-2
clone_size: NA
v_call: TRBV5-8
cdr3_length: 14
cdr3_aa: CASSRYSNTGELFF
cdr3_nt: TGTGCCAGCTCCCGGTACAGCAACACCGGGGAGCTGTTTTTT

d_call: NA
j_call: TRBJ2-1
clone_size: few
v_call: TRBV28
cdr3_length: 12
cdr3_aa: CATGAGNVEQFF
cdr3_nt: TGTGCCACAGGGGCAGGGAACGTTGAGCAGTTCTTC

d_call: NA
j_call: TRBJ1-1
clone_size: NA
v_call: TRBV12-3/TRBV12-4
cdr3_length: 14
cdr3_aa: CASSFQQGNTEAFF
cdr3_nt: TGTGCCAGCAGTTTCCAACAGGGGAACACTGAAGCTTTCTTT

d_call: NA
j_call: TRBJ2-6
clone_size: many
v_call: TRBV5-1
cdr3_length: 16
cdr3_aa: CASSLTAVYGANVLTF
cdr3_nt: TGCGCCAGCAGCCTTACGGCGGTATACGGGGCCAACGTCCTGACTTTC

d_call: NA
j_call: TRBJ2-1
clone_size: few
v_call: TRBV7-8
cdr3_length: 13
cdr3_aa: CASSFLRADEQFF
cdr3_nt: TGTGCCAGCAGCTTTTTGAGGGCGGATGAGCAGTTCTTC

d_call: NA
j_call: TRBJ2-1
clone_size: few
v_call: TRBV13
cdr3_length: 14
cdr3_aa: CASSLTEGFNEQFF
cdr3_nt: TGTGCCAGCAGCTTAACGGAGGGGTTCAATGAGCAGTTCTTC

d_call: NA
j_call: TRBJ2-1
clone_size: NA
v_call: TRBV5-6
cdr3_length: 15
cdr3_aa: CASLAGGKAYNEQFF
cdr3_nt: TGTGCCAGTTTGGCTGGGGGGAAGGCCTACAATGAGCAGTTCTTC

d_call: TRBD1
j_call: TRBJ1-4
clone_size: few
v_call: TRBV5-1
cdr3_length: 16
cdr3_aa: CASSLSPTGATEKLFF
cdr3_nt: TGCGCCAGCAGCCTTTCGCCGACAGGGGCAACGGAAAAACTGTTTTTT

d_call: NA
j_call: TRBJ2-5
clone_size: once
v_call: TRBV5-1
cdr3_length: 16
cdr3_aa: CASSLAPVGAQETQYF
cdr3_nt: TGCGCCAGCAGCTTGGCCCCCGTAGGGGCCCAAGAGACCCAGTACTTC

d_call: NA
j_call: TRBJ2-5
clone_size: few
v_call: TRBV19
cdr3_length: 14
cdr3_aa: CASSITTREETQYF
cdr3_nt: TGTGCCAGTAGTATAACGACTAGGGAAGAGACCCAGTACTTC

d_call: NA
j_call: TRBJ2-2
clone_size: few
v_call: TRBV25-1
cdr3_length: 16
cdr3_aa: CASSELSGPNTGELFF
cdr3_nt: TGTGCCAGCAGTGAATTGTCCGGACCGAACACCGGGGAGCTGTTTTTT

d_call: NA
j_call: TRBJ1-2
clone_size: NA
v_call: TRBV5-1
cdr3_length: 14
cdr3_aa: CASSLEGPPYGYTF
cdr3_nt: TGCGCCAGCAGCTTGGAGGGGCCCCCTTATGGCTACACCTTC

d_call: TRBD1
j_call: TRBJ2-7
clone_size: once
v_call: TRBV5-1
cdr3_length: 15
cdr3_aa: CASSDRDRGSYEQYF
cdr3_nt: TGCGCCAGCAGCGACCGGGACAGGGGTTCCTACGAGCAGTACTTC

d_call: TRBD1
j_call: TRBJ2-5
clone_size: NA
v_call: TRBV20-1
cdr3_length: 14
cdr3_aa: CSVLLTGGLETQYF
cdr3_nt: TGCAGTGTTCTGTTGACAGGGGGGTTAGAGACCCAGTACTTC

d_call: NA
j_call: TRBJ2-2
clone_size: NA
v_call: TRBV20-1
cdr3_length: 17
cdr3_aa: CSARGRRGPRETGELFF
cdr3_nt: TGCAGTGCTAGGGGGCGAAGGGGACCAAGGGAGACCGGGGAGCTGTTTTTT

d_call: TRBD2
j_call: TRBJ2-2
clone_size: NA
v_call: TRBV6-1
cdr3_length: 17
cdr3_aa: CASTRGLAEANTGELFF
cdr3_nt: TGTGCCAGCACCCGGGGACTAGCGGAGGCGAACACCGGGGAGCTGTTTTTT

d_call: NA
j_call: TRBJ1-2
clone_size: few
v_call: TRBV3-1
cdr3_length: 16
cdr3_aa: CASSQEFDRRSYGYTF
cdr3_nt: TGTGCCAGCAGCCAAGAGTTTGACAGGCGGTCTTATGGCTACACCTTC

d_call: TRBD1
j_call: TRBJ2-7
clone_size: many
v_call: TRBV7-8
cdr3_length: 14
cdr3_aa: CASSLLGQGYEQYF
cdr3_nt: TGTGCCAGCAGCTTATTGGGACAGGGCTACGAGCAGTACTTC

d_call: TRBD2
j_call: TRBJ2-1
clone_size: many
v_call: TRBV5-1
cdr3_length: 14
cdr3_aa: CASSWGLGGNEQFF
cdr3_nt: TGCGCCAGCAGCTGGGGACTAGGGGGCAATGAGCAGTTCTTC

d_call: NA
j_call: TRBJ2-2
clone_size: NA
v_call: TRBV7-8
cdr3_length: 12
cdr3_aa: CASSSTPGELFF
cdr3_nt: TGTGCCAGCAGCTCCACCCCCGGGGAGCTGTTTTTT

d_call: TRBD1
j_call: TRBJ2-7
clone_size: NA
v_call: TRBV5-1
cdr3_length: 15
cdr3_aa: CASSRSGGSEGEQYF
cdr3_nt: TGCGCCAGCAGCAGGTCAGGGGGCTCGGAAGGCGAGCAGTACTTC

d_call: NA
j_call: TRBJ2-1
clone_size: few
v_call: TRBV11-2
cdr3_length: 14
cdr3_aa: CASSSQEGLYEQFF
cdr3_nt: TGTGCCAGCAGCTCCCAGGAGGGGTTGTATGAGCAGTTCTTC